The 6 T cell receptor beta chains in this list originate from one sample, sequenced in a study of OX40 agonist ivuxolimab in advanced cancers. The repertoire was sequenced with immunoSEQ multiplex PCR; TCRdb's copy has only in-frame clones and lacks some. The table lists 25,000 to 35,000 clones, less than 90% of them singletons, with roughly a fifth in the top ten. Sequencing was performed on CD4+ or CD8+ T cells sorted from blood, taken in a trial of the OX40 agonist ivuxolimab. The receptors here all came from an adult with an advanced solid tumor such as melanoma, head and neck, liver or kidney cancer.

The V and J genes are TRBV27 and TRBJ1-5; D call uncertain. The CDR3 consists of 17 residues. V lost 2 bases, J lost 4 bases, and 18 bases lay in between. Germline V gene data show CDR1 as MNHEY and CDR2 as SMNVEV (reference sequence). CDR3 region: CASSLTWVSALNQPQHF. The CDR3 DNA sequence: TGTGCCAGCAGTTTAACCTGGGTCAGCGCCCTTAATCAGCCCCAGCATTTT.

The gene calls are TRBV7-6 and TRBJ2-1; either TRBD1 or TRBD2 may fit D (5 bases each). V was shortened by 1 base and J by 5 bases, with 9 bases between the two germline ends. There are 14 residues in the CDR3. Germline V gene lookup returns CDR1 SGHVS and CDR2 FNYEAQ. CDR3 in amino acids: CASSLGDDDNEQFF. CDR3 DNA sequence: TGTGCCAGCAGCTTAGGGGACGACGACAATGAGCAGTTCTTC.

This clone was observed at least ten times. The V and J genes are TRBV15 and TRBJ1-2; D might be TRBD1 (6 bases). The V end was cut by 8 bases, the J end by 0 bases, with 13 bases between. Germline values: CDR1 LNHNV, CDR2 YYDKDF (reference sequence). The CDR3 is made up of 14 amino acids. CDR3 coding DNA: TGTGCCACCGGGAGGGACATACCTAACTATGGCTACACCTTC. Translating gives CATGRDIPNYGYTF.

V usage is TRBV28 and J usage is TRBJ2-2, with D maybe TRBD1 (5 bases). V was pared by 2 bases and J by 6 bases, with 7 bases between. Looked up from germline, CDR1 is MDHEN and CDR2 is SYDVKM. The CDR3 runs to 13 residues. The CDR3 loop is CASSLMGPGELFF. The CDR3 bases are TGTGCCAGCAGTTTAATGGGGCCCGGGGAGCTGTTTTTT. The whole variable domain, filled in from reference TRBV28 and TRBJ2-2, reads DVKVTQSSRYLVKRTGEKVFLECVQDMDHENMFWYRQDPGLGLRLIYFSYDVKMKEKGDIPEGYSVSREKKERFSLILESASTNQTSMYLCASSLMGPGELFFGEGSRLTVL.

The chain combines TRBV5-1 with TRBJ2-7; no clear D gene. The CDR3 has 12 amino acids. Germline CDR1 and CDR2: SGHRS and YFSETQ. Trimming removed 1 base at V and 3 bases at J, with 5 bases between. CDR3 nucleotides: TGCGCCAGCAGCTTGAACGGCTACGAGCAGTACTTC. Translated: CASSLNGYEQYF.

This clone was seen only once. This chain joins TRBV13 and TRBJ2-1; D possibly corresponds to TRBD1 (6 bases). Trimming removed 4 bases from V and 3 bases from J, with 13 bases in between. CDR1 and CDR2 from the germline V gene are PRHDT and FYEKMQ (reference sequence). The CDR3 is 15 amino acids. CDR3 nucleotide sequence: TGTGCCAGCAGCTCCGCAGGGGCGAACTACAATGAGCAGTTCTTC. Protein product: CASSSAGANYNEQFF.